A single sample is the source of the 2 T cell receptor beta chains below, sequenced in a study of cytomegalovirus exposure and HLA in healthy donors. In the PCR, 60 Vbeta and 13 Jbeta primers were used. Method: immunoSEQ multiplex PCR; TCRdb's copy keeps in-frame clones and lacks some. The sample lists about 160,000 clones, around 80% occurring once. The sequencing sample was made of PBMCs. These receptor sequences come from a female donor in good health and CMV-seronegative.

This clone is a singleton in its sample. The V call is TRBV9, the J call TRBJ2-5, with a tentative D call TRBD2 (6 bases). Trimming pared 4 bases from V and 1 base from J, leaving 14 bases between. The CDR3 runs to 15 residues. Germline CDR1 and CDR2: SGDLS and YYNGEE. CDR3 protein: CASSQSGGSQETQYF. The CDR3 coding sequence is TGTGCCAGCAGCCAATCCGGGGGTTCCCAAGAGACCCAGTACTTC.

The chain links TRBV2 to TRBJ2-5; 8 positions agree with TRBD1. Looked up from germline, CDR1 is SNHLY and CDR2 is FYNNEI. The V and J ends lost 8 bases and 5 bases, in that order; junction bases with no gene match: 13. The CDR3 sequence is 15 residues long. For the CDR3, the DNA is TGTGCCAGCTACGAAGGGGGGACAGGACGGGAGACCCAGTACTTC. It translates to CASYEGGTGRETQYF.